This TCR beta chain was sequenced in a study of blood T cell repertoires in COVID-19. Study background: Samples representing acute and convalescent COVID-19 were sourced from the United States, Italy and Spain. The cDNA or gDNA used as material had been derived from T cells, B-cell-depleted T cells, or PBMCs.

The assay was immunoSEQ multiplex PCR, and TCRdb's table has in-frame clones only and misses some. Among 150,000 to 200,000 clones, roughly 82% were seen once, and the ten largest hold around 15%. The CDR3 runs to 15 residues. V shed 5 bases and J shed 6 bases, with 19 bases lying between them. In germline, CDR1 is SEHNR, CDR2 FQNEAQ (reference sequence). The chain employs TRBV7-9 and TRBJ1-2; D is perhaps TRBD1 (6 bases). This receptor was obtained from a man in his fifties who had recovered from COVID-19. Sequencing was performed on PBMCs or T cells enriched from blood (not recorded which). CDR3 in amino acids: CASSPEEGQRDGYTF. CDR3 nucleotides: TGTGCCAGCAGCCCAGAAGAAGGACAGAGGGATGGCTACACCTTC.